Below are 26 T cell receptor beta chains sequenced from a single sample in a study of T cells in Graves' hyperthyroidism and ophthalmopathy (dated by TCRdb to the late 2010s). The library was prepared using multiplex PCR. Sequencer: Illumina HiSeq 2000. TCR beta CDR3 regions were amplified from RNA transcripts. The first round of RT-PCR for the TCR CDR3 was performed with the HTBI primer set and the Qiagen OneStep RT-PCR kit. TCRdb ran its own pipeline on the public reads, namely fastp trimming at Q25 and MiXCR clone calling, and kept in-frame beta chains. Each CDR3 protein appears once, grouped with its most common genes and DNA. Present in this sample are hundreds of thousands of distinct CDR3 sequences, about 15% of which were seen just once. 3.5% to 4.5% of the sample is held by the ten biggest clonotypes. The sequenced material came from blood. All receptors come from a woman in her forties with Graves' ophthalmopathy.

In its sample, this clonotype was seen many times. The chain couples TRBV12-3 or TRBV12-4 to TRBJ1-2; 7 nucleotides match TRBD1. The CDR3 consists of 15 residues. V shed 5 bases and J 6 bases; nucleotides not matched to a gene: 12. CDR3 sequence reads: CASSARNTGADGYTF. The CDR3 DNA is TGTGCCAGCAGTGCCCGTAACACAGGGGCGGATGGCTACACCTTC.

This chain uses TRBV7-9 with TRBJ2-7, with 8 bases that match TRBD1. Unmatched junction bases numbered 5, after V lost 5 bases and J lost 2 bases. CDR1 and CDR2 from the germline V gene are SEHNR and FQNEAQ (reference sequence). The CDR3 spans 14 residues. The CDR3, as DNA: TGTGCCAGCAGCGTACAGGGGGATACCTACGAGCAGTACTTC. This codes for CASSVQGDTYEQYF.

The table lists this clonotype with many counts. This chain connects TRBV6-5 to TRBJ1-1, with no clear D. The germline gives CDR1 MNHEY, CDR2 SVGAGI. This CDR3 has 15 residues. V was clipped by 5 bases and J by 2 bases, with 15 bases between them. The CDR3 DNA reads TGTGCCAGCAGTCCTACCGTGGACGGAAACACTGAAGCTTTCTTT. Encoded protein: CASSPTVDGNTEAFF.

The sample holds many counts of this clonotype. V gene TRBV20-1 combines with J gene TRBJ1-2; D perhaps matches TRBD1 (6 bases). The CDR3 runs to 19 residues. V was shortened by 0 bases and J by 6 bases, with 29 bases between the two germline ends. The germline V gene has CDR1 DFQATT and CDR2 SNEGSKA (reference sequence). CDR3 bases: TGCAGTGCTAGAGATTATATTGTCGATCGGGGGGGCGCGAAACATGGCTACACCTTC. Translating gives CSARDYIVDRGGAKHGYTF.

The rearrangement uses TRBV28 and TRBJ2-5, with 10 bases fitting TRBD2. Germline V gene sequence: CDR1 MDHEN, CDR2 SYDVKM. CDR3 length: 17 amino acids. V lost 1 base and J lost 4; bases outside the gene matches: 9. CDR3 in amino acids: CASSLSASGSLGETQYF. The DNA for the CDR3 is TGTGCCAGCAGTTTATCGGCTAGCGGGAGTTTAGGAGAGACCCAGTACTTC. Together with reference TRBV28 and TRBJ2-5, the CDR3 gives the full variable domain: DVKVTQSSRYLVKRTGEKVFLECVQDMDHENMFWYRQDPGLGLRLIYFSYDVKMKEKGDIPEGYSVSREKKERFSLILESASTNQTSMYLCASSLSASGSLGETQYFGPGTRLLVL.

This clonotype was recorded at least ten times. V and J are TRBV20-1 and TRBJ1-3; D not resolved. Trimming cost V 1 base and J 0 bases, with 10 bases left between them. Looked up from germline, CDR1 is DFQATT and CDR2 is SNEGSKA (reference sequence). The CDR3 has 15 residues. DNA of the CDR3: TGCAGTGCTAGAGTGGAGGCCGACTCTGGAAACACCATATATTTT. It codes for CSARVEADSGNTIYF.

The table lists this clonotype with many counts. The chain has TRBV30 and TRBJ2-5, with D unclear. The CDR3 has 13 amino acids. V was pared by 3 bases and J by 1 base, with 9 bases between. Germline assignment: CDR1 GTSNPN and CDR2 SVGIG (reference sequence). The CDR3: CAWRDLSQETQYF. CDR3 nucleotides: TGTGCCTGGAGGGATCTTAGCCAAGAGACCCAGTACTTC.

This clonotype was detected ten times or more. As DNA, the CDR3 is TGTGCCAGCAGATCCCCTGGGGGTGGAGGACAAGAGACCCAGTACTTC. Amino acids: CASRSPGGGGQETQYF. The genes are TRBV28 and TRBJ2-5; D may match TRBD1 or TRBD2 (5 bases each). This CDR3 contains 16 residues. V lost 6 bases and J lost 2, with 19 bases in between. Germline lookup yields CDR1 MDHEN and CDR2 SYDVKM.

This clonotype was counted a single time. The rearrangement uses TRBV12-3 or TRBV12-4 and TRBJ1-2; D is perhaps TRBD1 (5 bases). Trimming pared 6 bases from V and 6 bases from J, leaving 20 bases between. The CDR3 is 15 residues long. CDR3 in DNA: TGTGCCAGCAGCCAAGAAAGTGAGGGGTTGGATGGCTACACCTTC. Its translation: CASSQESEGLDGYTF.

This clonotype was counted ten times or more. V and J are TRBV28 and TRBJ1-1, with D tentatively TRBD1 (6 bases). From germline, CDR1 is MDHEN and CDR2 SYDVKM. The CDR3 contains 18 residues. The V and J ends lost 3 bases and 0 bases respectively, with 20 bases between them. The DNA for the CDR3 is TGTGCCAGCAGTTTCGCGGAACAGGGACCACATATGAACACTGAAGCTTTCTTT. Protein: CASSFAEQGPHMNTEAFF.

This clonotype was seen at least ten times. The chain has TRBV9 and TRBJ2-7; D is perhaps TRBD1 or TRBD2 (5 bases each). The V gene's germline CDR1 is SGDLS and CDR2 YYNGEE. The ends were cut back, 3 bases at V and 2 bases at J, with 9 bases in the middle. The CDR3 has 13 residues. The CDR3 sequence is CASSEGPAYEQYF. CDR3 DNA sequence: TGTGCCAGCAGCGAGGGACCAGCCTACGAGCAGTACTTC.

This clonotype was found many times. The V gene is TRBV7-2, the J gene TRBJ2-7; D gene uncertain. Deletions cut 5 bases from V and 5 bases from J, with 13 bases between. In germline, CDR1 is SGHTA, CDR2 FQGNSA. This CDR3 contains 13 residues. This CDR3 reads CASSTPLLNEQYF. The CDR3 nucleotides read TGTGCCAGCAGCACCCCACTTCTGAACGAGCAGTACTTC.

This clonotype occurred many times. The gene calls are TRBV6-1 and TRBJ1-5, with D maybe TRBD1 (5 bases). Trimming cost V 5 bases and J 4 bases, with 9 bases left between them. Germline lookup yields CDR1 MNHNS and CDR2 SASEGT. CDR3 length: 13 residues. The CDR3 loop is CASSNRGNQPQHF. CDR3 bases: TGTGCCAGCAGTAATAGGGGAAATCAGCCCCAGCATTTT.

This clonotype was counted at least ten times. This chain uses TRBV5-1 with TRBJ1-3, with 11 bases fitting TRBD1. The V gene's germline CDR1 is SGHRS and CDR2 YFSETQ. J lost 3 bases, V lost 2 bases, and 4 bases had no gene match. This CDR3 has 16 residues. The DNA of the CDR3 is TGCGCCAGCAGCTTCTCCGGGACAGGGGGTGGAAACACCATATATTTT. Translation gives CASSFSGTGGGNTIYF.

This clonotype was recorded at least ten times. This chain uses TRBV5-1 with TRBJ2-7; maybe TRBD2 (6 bases). The germline V gene encodes CDR1 SGHRS and CDR2 YFSETQ. The CDR3 is 16 amino acids. Trimming left V 4 bases short and J 7 bases short, with 24 bases between. The CDR3 DNA reads as TGCGCCAGCAGCCCTGGAGGGACGGCGCGGGGCGTGGAGCAGTACTTC. This gives the protein CASSPGGTARGVEQYF.

This clonotype was counted at least ten times. The chain joins TRBV6-1 to TRBJ1-2; no clear D. The CDR3 extends over 13 amino acids. V was shortened by 5 bases and J by 2 bases, with 9 bases between the two germline ends. Germline CDR1 reads MNHNS; CDR2 reads SASEGT. DNA of the CDR3: TGTGCCAGCAGTACAAACTTAAACTATGGCTACACCTTC. Its translation is CASSTNLNYGYTF.

The CDR3 nucleotides are TGTGCCACCAGCAGAGGTAGGGAGGCAAGCTACACCTTC. This gives the protein CATSRGREASYTF. This chain links TRBV15 with TRBJ1-2, with D uncertain. The germline CDR1 and CDR2 sequences are LNHNV and YYDKDF (reference sequence). V lost 1 base and J lost 9, with 12 bases in between. The CDR3 is 13 amino acids.

The chain links TRBV7-2 to TRBJ2-2; D is unresolved. Germline V gives CDR1 SGHTA, CDR2 FQGNSA. The CDR3 is made up of 15 amino acids. V lost 6 bases to trimming and J lost 0 bases, with 11 bases between them. The CDR3 loop is CASSYKRSNTGELFF. CDR3 coding DNA: TGTGCCAGCAGTTACAAGAGGTCGAACACCGGGGAGCTGTTTTTT.

The genes are TRBV6-5 and TRBJ2-5; 9 bases line up with TRBD1. Trimming at V came to 0 bases and at J to 5 bases, leaving 7 bases not matched to a gene. Per germline, CDR1 MNHEY and CDR2 SVGAGI. The CDR3 loop spans 16 amino acids. CDR3 in DNA: TGTGCCAGCAGTTACTCGTGGGACAGGGTACGGGAGACCCAGTACTTC. It specifies CASSYSWDRVRETQYF.

There are a few counts of this clonotype. The chain recombines TRBV28 with TRBJ2-5; a weak D match, TRBD2 (5 bases). Trimming removed 3 bases from V and 14 bases from J, with 16 bases in between. Germline-derived CDR1 and CDR2 are MDHEN and SYDVKM. This CDR3 is 12 amino acids long. CDR3 sequence reads: CASSFYGGPSYF. The CDR3 nucleotides read TGTGCCAGCAGTTTTTATGGCGGGCCCAGCTACTTC.

This clonotype was counted many times. V gene TRBV12-5 combines with J gene TRBJ2-7; D not certain. With 3 bases removed from V and 0 bases from J, the gap between germline ends came to 18 bases. In germline, CDR1 is LGHNT, CDR2 FRNRAP. This CDR3 is 17 amino acids long. CDR3 amino acids: CASGFRALGQSSYEQYF. CDR3 sequence (DNA): TGTGCTAGTGGTTTCCGTGCCCTTGGGCAGTCCTCCTACGAGCAGTACTTC.

This clonotype turned up a few times. The chain has TRBV12-3 or TRBV12-4 and TRBJ2-5; D perhaps matches TRBD2 (6 bases). The CDR3 is made up of 15 amino acids. V dropped 4 bases and J dropped 5 bases, with 17 bases sitting between them. The CDR3 sequence is CASSSPHSRGETQYF. The CDR3 nucleotides are TGTGCCAGCAGTTCCCCCCACAGCCGGGGGGAGACCCAGTACTTC.

This clonotype has a count of ten or more. This chain uses TRBV27 with TRBJ2-2; no clear D. Germline V CDR1 and CDR2: MNHEY, SMNVEV (reference sequence). This CDR3 is built from 16 residues. V dropped 5 bases and J dropped 4 bases, with 17 bases sitting between them. DNA for the CDR3: TGTGCCAGCAGTCGCACCCCCCAGCTGGGCACCGGGGAGCTGTTTTTT. Protein sequence: CASSRTPQLGTGELFF.

This clonotype was seen at least ten times. The rearrangement joins TRBV6-1 to TRBJ1-2; D unclear. Germline loops: CDR1 MNHNS, CDR2 SASEGT. V dropped 7 bases and J dropped 5 bases, with 14 bases sitting between them. The CDR3 extends over 13 amino acids. This chain's CDR3 is CASNEGWAYGYTF. In DNA form, the CDR3 reads TGTGCCAGCAACGAAGGCTGGGCTTATGGCTACACCTTC.

This clonotype has ten or more counts. The V and J genes are TRBV29-1 and TRBJ1-1, with TRBD1 matching 7 bases. Trimming at V came to 5 bases and at J to 0 bases, leaving 9 bases not matched to a gene. The CDR3 sequence is 15 residues long. Germline CDR1 is SQVTM and CDR2 is ANQGSEA. CDR3 bases: TGCAGCGTTTACCTGGCCGGACAGGTGAACACTGAAGCTTTCTTT. Amino acids: CSVYLAGQVNTEAFF.

This clonotype was found many times. The V and J genes are TRBV28 and TRBJ2-7; TRBD1 is a possible D gene (5 bases). The CDR3 has 14 amino acids. Germline V gives CDR1 MDHEN, CDR2 SYDVKM. V was pared by 4 bases and J by 2 bases, with 12 bases between. CDR3 sequence reads: CASSSQGTPYEQYF. The CDR3 nucleotides read TGTGCCAGCAGTTCGCAGGGAACCCCCTACGAGCAGTACTTC.